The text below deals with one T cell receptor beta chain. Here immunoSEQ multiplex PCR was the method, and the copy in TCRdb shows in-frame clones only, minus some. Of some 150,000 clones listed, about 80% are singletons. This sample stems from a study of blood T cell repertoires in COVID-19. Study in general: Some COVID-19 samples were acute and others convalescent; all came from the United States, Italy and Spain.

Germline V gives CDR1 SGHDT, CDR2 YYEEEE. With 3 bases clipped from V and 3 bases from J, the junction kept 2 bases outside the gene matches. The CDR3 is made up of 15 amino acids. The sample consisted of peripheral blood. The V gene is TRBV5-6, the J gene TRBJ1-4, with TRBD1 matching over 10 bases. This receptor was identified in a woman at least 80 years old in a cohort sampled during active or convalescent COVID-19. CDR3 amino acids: CASSWTGGPNEKLFF. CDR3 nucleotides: TGTGCCAGCAGCTGGACAGGGGGGCCTAATGAAAAACTGTTTTTT.